Given below is one TCR beta chain in context. TCRdb called the RT-PCR reads again in MiXCR, with one record for every CDR3 protein. In the table there are some 880,000 distinct CDR3 sequences, 15% to 20% of which are singletons. With 1 base removed from V and 2 bases from J, the gap between germline ends came to 9 bases. In germline, CDR1 is DFQATT, CDR2 SNEGSKA (reference sequence). CDR3 length: 13 amino acids. The data originate from a study of patients and donors after allogeneic stem cell transplantation. The receptor was isolated from a human donor who was either an allogeneic HSCT recipient or a stem cell or donor lymphocyte infusion donor (not recorded which). It is not recorded whose cells these are; they may come from a transplant donor. The J gene is TRBJ2-7, the V gene TRBV20-1; D possibly corresponds to TRBD2 (6 bases). Sequencing was done on a sample of blood, either unsorted or a sorted T cell fraction (not recorded which). CDR3 residues: CSARVGRPYEQYF. DNA of the CDR3: TGCAGTGCTAGAGTAGGGAGGCCCTACGAGCAGTACTTC.